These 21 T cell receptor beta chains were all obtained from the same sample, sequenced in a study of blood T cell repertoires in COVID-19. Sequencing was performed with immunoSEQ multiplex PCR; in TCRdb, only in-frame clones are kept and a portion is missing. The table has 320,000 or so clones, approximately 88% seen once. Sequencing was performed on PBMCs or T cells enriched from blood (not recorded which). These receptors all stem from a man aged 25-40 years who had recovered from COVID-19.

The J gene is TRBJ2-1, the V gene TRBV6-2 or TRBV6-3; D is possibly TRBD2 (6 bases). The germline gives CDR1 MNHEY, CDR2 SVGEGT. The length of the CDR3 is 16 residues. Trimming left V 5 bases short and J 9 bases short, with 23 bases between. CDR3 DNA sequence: TGTGCCAGCAGTCGCCCGGGCAAACTAGCCGGCACTGAGCAGTTCTTC. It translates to CASSRPGKLAGTEQFF.

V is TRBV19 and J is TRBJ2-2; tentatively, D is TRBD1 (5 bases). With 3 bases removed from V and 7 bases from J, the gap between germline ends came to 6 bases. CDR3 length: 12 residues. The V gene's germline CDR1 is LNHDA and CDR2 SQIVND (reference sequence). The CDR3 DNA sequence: TGTGCCAGTAGTATCAGGGTCGGGGAGCTGTTTTTT. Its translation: CASSIRVGELFF.

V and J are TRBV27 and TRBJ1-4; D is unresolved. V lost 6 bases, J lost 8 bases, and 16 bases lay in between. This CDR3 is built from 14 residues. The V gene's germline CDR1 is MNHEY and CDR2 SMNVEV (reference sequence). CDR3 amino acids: CASSTGLFKEKLFF. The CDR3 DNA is TGTGCCAGCAGCACTGGACTGTTCAAGGAAAAACTGTTTTTT. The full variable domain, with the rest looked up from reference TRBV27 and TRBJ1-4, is EAQVTQNPRYLITVTGKKLTVTCSQNMNHEYMSWYRQDPGLGLRQIYYSMNVEVTDKGDVPEGYKVSRKEKRNFPLILESPSPNQTSLYFCASSTGLFKEKLFFGSGTQLSVL.

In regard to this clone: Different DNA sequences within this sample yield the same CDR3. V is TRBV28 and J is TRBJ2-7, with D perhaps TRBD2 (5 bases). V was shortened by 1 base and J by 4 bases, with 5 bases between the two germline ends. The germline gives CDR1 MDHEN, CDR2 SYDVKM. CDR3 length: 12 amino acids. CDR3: CASSLSGYEQYF. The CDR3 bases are TGTGCCAGCAGTTTATCGGGATACGAGCAGTACTTC.

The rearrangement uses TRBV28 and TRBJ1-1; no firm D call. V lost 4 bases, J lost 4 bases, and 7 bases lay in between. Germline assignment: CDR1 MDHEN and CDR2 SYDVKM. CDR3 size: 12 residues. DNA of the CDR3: TGTGCCAGCAGTTACGGGTCCACTGAAGCTTTCTTT. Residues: CASSYGSTEAFF.

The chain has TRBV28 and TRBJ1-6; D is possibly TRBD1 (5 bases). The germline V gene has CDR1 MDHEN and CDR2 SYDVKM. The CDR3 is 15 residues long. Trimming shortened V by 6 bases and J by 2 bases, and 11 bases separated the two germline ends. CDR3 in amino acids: CASSPWGTYNSPLHF. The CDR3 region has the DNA TGTGCCAGCAGCCCGTGGGGCACCTATAATTCACCCCTCCACTTT.

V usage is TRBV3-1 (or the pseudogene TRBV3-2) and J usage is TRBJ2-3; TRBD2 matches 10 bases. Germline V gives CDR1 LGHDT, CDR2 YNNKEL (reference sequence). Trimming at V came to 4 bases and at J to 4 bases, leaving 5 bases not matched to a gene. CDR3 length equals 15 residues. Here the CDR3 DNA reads TGTGCCAGCAGCCGGTTAGCGGGGGGACCAGATACGCAGTATTTT. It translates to CASSRLAGGPDTQYF.

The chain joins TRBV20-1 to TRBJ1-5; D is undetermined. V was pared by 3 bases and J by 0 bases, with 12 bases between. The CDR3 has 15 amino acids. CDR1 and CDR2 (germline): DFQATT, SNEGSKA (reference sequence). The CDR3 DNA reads TGCAGTGCTAGTGGAGGGCCTTATAGCAATCAGCCCCAGCATTTT. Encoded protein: CSASGGPYSNQPQHF.

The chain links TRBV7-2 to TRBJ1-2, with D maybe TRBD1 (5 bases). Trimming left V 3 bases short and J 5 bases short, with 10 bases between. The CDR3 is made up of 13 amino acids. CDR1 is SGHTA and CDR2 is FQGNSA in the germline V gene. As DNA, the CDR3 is TGTGCCAGCAGCTTGGAGGGGATGTATGGCTACACCTTC. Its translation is CASSLEGMYGYTF.

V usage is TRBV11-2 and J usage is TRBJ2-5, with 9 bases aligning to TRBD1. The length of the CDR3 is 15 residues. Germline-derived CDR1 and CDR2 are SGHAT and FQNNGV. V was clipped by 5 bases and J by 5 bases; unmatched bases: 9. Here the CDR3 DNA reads TGTGCCAGCAGCCTCTACGACAGGGGGAGCGAGACCCAGTACTTC. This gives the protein CASSLYDRGSETQYF. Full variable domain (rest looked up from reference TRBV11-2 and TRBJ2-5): EAGVAQSPRYKIIEKRQSVAFWCNPISGHATLYWYQQILGQGPKLLIQFQNNGVVDDSQLPKDRFSAERLKGVDSTLKIQPAKLEDSAVYLCASSLYDRGSETQYFGPGTRLLVL.

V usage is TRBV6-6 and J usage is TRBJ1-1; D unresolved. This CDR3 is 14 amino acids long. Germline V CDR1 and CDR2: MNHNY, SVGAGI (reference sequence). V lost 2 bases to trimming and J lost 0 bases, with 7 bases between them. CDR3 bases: TGTGCCAGCAGTTACGCGGCTATGAACACTGAAGCTTTCTTT. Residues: CASSYAAMNTEAFF.

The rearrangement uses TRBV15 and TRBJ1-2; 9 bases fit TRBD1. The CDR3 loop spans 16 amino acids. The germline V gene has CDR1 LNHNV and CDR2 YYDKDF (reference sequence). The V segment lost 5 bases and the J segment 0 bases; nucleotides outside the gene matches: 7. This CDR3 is CATSGGTGLANYGYTF. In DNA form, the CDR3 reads TGTGCCACCAGCGGGGGGACAGGGTTAGCTAACTATGGCTACACCTTC.

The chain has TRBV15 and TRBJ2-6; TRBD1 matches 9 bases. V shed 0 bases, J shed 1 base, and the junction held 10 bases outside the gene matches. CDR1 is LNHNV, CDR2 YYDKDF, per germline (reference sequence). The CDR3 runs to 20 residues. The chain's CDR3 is CATSRDRDRASGSGANVLTF. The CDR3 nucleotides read TGTGCCACCAGCAGAGACAGGGACAGGGCATCGGGTTCTGGGGCCAACGTCCTGACTTTC.

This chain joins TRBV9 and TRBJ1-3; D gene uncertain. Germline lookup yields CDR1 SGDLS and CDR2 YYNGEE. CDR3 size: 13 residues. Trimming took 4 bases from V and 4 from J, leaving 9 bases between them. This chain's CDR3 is CASSPGAGNTIYF. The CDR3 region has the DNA TGTGCCAGCAGCCCCGGAGCGGGAAACACCATATATTTT.

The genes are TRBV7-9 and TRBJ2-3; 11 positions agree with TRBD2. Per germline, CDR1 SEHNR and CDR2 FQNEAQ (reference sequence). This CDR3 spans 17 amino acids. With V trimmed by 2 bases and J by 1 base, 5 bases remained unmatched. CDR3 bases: TGTGCCAGCAGCTTACCCCTACTAGCGGGAGGCACAGATACGCAGTATTTT. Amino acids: CASSLPLLAGGTDTQYF.

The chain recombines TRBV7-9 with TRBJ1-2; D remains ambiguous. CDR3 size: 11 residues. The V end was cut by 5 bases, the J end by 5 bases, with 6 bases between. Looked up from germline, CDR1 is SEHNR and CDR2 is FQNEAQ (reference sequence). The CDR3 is CASSDGYGYTF. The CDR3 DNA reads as TGTGCCAGCAGCGACGGGTATGGCTACACCTTC.

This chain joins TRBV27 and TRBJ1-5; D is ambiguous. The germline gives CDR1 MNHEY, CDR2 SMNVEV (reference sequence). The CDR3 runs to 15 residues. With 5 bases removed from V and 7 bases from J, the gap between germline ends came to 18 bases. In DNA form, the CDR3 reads TGTGCCAGCAGTCGGGAAGCCCCTGGGTGGCAGCCCCAGCATTTT. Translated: CASSREAPGWQPQHF.

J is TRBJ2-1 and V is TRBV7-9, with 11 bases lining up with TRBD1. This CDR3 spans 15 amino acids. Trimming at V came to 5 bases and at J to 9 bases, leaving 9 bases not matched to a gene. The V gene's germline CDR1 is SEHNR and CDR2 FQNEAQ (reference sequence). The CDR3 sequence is CASSRVGTGGIEQFF. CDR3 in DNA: TGTGCCAGCAGCCGAGTCGGGACAGGGGGTATTGAGCAGTTCTTC.

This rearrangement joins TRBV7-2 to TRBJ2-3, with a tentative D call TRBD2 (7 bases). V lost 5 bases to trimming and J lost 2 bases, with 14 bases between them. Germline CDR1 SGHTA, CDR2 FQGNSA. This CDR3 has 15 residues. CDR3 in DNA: TGTGCCAGCAGCCCGAGGGGGGGCTCCACAGATACGCAGTATTTT. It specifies CASSPRGGSTDTQYF.

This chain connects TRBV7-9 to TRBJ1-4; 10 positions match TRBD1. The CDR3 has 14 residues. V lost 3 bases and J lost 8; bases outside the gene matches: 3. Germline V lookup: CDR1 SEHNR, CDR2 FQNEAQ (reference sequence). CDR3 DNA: TGTGCCAGCAGCTTCGGGACAGGGGAGGAAAAACTGTTTTTT. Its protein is CASSFGTGEEKLFF.

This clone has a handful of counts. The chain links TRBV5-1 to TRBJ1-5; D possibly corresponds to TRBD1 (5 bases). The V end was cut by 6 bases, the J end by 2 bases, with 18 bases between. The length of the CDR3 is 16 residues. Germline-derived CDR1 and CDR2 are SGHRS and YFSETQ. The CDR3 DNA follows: TGCGCCAGCACCGGGGGACGGCAATTAGGCAATCAGCCCCAGCATTTT. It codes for CASTGGRQLGNQPQHF.